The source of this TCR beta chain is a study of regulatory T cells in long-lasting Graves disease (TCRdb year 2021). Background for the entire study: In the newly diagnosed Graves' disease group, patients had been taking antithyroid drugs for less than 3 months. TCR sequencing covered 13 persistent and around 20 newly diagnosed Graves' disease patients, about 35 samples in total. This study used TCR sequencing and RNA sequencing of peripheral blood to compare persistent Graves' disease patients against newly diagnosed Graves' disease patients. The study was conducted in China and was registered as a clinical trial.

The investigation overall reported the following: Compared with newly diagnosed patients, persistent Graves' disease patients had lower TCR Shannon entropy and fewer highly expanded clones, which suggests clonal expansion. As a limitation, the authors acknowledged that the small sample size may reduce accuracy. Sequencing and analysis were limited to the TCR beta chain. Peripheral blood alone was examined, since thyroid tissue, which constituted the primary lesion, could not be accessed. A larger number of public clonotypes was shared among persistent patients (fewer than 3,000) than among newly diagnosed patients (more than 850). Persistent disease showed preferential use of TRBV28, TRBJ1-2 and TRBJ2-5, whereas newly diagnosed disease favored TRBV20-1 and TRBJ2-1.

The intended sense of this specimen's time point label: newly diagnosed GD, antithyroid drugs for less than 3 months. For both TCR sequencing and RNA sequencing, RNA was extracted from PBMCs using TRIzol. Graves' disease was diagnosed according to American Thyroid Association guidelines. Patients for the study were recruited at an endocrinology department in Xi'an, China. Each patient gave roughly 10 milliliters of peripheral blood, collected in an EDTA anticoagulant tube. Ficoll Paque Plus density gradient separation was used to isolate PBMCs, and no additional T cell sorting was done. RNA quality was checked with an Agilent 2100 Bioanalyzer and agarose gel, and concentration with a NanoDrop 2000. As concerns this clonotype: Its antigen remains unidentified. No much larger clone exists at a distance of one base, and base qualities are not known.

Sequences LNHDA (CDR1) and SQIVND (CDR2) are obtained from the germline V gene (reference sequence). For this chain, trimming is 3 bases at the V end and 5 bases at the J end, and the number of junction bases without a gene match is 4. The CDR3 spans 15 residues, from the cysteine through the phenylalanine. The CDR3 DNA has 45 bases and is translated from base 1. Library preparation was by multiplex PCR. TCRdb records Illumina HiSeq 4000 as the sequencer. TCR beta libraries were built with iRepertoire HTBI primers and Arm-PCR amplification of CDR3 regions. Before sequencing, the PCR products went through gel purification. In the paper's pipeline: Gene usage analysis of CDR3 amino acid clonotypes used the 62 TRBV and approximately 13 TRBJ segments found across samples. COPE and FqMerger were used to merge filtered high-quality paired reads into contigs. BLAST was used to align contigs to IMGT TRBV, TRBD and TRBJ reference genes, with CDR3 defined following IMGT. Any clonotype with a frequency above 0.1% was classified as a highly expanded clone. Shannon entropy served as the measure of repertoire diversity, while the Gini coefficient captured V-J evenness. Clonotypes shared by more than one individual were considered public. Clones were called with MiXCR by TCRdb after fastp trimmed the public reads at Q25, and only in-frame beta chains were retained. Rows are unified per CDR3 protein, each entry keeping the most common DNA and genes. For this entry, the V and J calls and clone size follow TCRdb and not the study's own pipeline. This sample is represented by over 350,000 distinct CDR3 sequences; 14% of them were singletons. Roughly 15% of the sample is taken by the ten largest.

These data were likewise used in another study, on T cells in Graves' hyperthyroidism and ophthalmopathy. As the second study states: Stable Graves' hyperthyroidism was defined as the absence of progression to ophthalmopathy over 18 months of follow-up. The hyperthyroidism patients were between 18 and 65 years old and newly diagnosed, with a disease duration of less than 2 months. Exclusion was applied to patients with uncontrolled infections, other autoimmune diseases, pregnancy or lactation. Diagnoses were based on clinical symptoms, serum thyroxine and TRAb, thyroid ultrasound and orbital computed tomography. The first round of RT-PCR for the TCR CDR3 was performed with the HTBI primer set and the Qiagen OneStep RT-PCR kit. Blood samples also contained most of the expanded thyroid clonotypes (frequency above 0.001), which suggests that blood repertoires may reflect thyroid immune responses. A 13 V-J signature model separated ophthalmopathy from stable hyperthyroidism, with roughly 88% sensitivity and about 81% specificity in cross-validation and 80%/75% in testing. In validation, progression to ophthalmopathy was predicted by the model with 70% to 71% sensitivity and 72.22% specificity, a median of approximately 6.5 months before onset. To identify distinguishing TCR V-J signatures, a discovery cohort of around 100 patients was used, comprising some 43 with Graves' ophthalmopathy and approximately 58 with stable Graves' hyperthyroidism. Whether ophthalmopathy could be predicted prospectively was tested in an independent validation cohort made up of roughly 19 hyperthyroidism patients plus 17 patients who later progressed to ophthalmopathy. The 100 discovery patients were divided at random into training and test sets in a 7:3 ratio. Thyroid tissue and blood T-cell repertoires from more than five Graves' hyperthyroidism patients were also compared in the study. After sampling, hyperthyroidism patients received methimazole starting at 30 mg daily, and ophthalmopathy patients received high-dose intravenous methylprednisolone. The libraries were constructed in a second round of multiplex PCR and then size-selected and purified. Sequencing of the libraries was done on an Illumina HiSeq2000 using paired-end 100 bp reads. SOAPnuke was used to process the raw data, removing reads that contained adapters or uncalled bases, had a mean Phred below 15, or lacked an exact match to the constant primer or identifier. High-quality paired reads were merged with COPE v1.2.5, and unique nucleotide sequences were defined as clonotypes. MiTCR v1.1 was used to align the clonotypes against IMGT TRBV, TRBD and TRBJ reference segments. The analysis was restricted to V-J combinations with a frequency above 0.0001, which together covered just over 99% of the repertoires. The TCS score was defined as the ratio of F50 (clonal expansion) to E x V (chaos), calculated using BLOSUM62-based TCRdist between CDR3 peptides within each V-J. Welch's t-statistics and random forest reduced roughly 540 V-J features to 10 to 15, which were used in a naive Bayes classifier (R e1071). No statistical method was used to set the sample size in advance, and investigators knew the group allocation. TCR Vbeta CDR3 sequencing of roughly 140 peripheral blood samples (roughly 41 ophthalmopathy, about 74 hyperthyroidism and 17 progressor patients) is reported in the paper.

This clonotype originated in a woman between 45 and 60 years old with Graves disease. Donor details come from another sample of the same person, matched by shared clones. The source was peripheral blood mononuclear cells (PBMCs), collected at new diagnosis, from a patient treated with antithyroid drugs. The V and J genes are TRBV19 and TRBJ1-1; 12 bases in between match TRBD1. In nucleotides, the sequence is TGTGCCAGTAGTATGGGACAGGGGGCATGGACTGAAGCTTTCTTT. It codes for CASSMGQGAWTEAFF.